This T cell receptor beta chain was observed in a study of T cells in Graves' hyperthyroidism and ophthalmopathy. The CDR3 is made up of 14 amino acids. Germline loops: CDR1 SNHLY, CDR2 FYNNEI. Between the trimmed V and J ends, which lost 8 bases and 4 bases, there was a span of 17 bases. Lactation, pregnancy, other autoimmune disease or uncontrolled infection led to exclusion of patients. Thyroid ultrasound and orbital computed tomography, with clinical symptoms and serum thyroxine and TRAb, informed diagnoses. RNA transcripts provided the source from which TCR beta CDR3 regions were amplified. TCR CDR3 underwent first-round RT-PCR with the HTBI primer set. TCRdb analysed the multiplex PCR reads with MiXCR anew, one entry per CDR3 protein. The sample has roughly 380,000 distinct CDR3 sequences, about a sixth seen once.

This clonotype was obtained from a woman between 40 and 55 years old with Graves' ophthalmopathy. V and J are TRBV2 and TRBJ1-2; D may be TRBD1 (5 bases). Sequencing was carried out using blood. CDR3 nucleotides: TGTGCCAGCGGGACTGACAGTGTATCCTATGGCTACACCTTC. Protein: CASGTDSVSYGYTF.